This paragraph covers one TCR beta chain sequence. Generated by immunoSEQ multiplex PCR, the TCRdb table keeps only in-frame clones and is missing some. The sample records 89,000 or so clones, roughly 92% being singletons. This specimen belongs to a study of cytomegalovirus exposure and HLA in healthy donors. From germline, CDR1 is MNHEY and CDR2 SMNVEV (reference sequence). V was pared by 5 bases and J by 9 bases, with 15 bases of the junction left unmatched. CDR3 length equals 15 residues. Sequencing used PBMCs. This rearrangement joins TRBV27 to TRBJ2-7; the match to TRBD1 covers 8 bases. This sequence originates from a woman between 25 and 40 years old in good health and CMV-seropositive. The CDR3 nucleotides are TGTGCCAGCAGTCCAGGGGGCGCAGGTTTATCCGGGCAGTACTTC. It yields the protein CASSPGGAGLSGQYF.